The rows below give T cell receptor beta chains drawn from one sample of a study of blood T cell repertoires in COVID-19. Measured with immunoSEQ multiplex PCR; TCRdb has only the in-frame clones, and not every one. The sample includes 200,000 to 250,000 clones, roughly 92% seen only once; the top ten take 0.8% to 1%. Sequenced sample: peripheral blood. The receptors were sampled from a man between 60 and 70 years old with COVID-19, enrolled during active disease. The CDR3 runs from the conserved cysteine through the conserved F or W. Fields, in order: J gene, D gene, V gene, clone size, CDR3 DNA, CDR3 protein. A D gene is named only where the DNA matches it firmly. Only some rows state a clone size, as once, few, many or a class for expanded clones.

TRBJ2-2	TRBD2	TRBV5-6	-	TGTGCCAGCAGCTTTCTAGCGGGGGGGAACACCGGGGAGCTGTTTTTT	CASSFLAGGNTGELFF
TRBJ1-1	-	TRBV28	-	TGTGCCAGCAGTTTACGGAGGGAGAAGACTGAAGCTTTCTTT	CASSLRREKTEAFF
TRBJ1-5	-	TRBV6-6	-	TGTGCCAGCAGTCCCGGTCTGGGGCAGCAAAATCAGCCCCAGCATTTT	CASSPGLGQQNQPQHF
TRBJ2-6	-	TRBV7-6	-	TGTGCCAGCAGCTTAGCGTTGTTGGGGGCTGGAGGGGCCAACGTCCTGACTTTC	CASSLALLGAGGANVLTF
TRBJ2-7	-	TRBV7-3	-	TGTGCCAGCAGCTTAGGCGGGGGCAGCTCCTACGAGCAGTACTTC	CASSLGGGSSYEQYF
TRBJ2-3	TRBD2	TRBV5-1	-	TGCGCCAGCGGCATCGGCGGGGGGACAGATACGCAGTATTTT	CASGIGGGTDTQYF
TRBJ2-1	TRBD1	TRBV2	-	TGTGCCAGCAGTGCAGGACAGGGGGGATACAATGAGCAGTTCTTC	CASSAGQGGYNEQFF
TRBJ2-3	TRBD2	TRBV15	-	TGTGCCACCAGCAGGAAGACTAGCGGGAGCGGTACGCAGTATTTT	CATSRKTSGSGTQYF
TRBJ1-4	-	TRBV12-3/TRBV12-4	few	TGTGCCAGCAGCCGCGATACTATGCTGGAACTGTTTTTT	CASSRDTMLELFF
TRBJ2-6	TRBD1	TRBV19	-	TGTGCCAGTAGTATGCCGACAGGGTCTGGGGCCAACGTCCTGACTTTC	CASSMPTGSGANVLTF
TRBJ2-6	-	TRBV3-1/TRBV3-2	-	TGTGCCAGCAGCCAAGAAGGTGCAGGGGCTGGGGCCAACGTCCTGACTTTC	CASSQEGAGAGANVLTF